A selection of T cell receptor beta chains follows, all from one sample in a study of T cell responses to AZD1222 COVID-19 vaccine. The protocol was immunoSEQ multiplex PCR, while the TCRdb copy is restricted to in-frame clones and leaves out a portion. This sample yields around 200,000 clones, of which about 92% are seen a single time; 3.5% to 4.5% belongs to the top ten. The specimen was peripheral blood, collected on day 0 of AZD1222 vaccination. The receptors come from an adult in good health. Both conserved end residues are part of each CDR3. A D gene is named only where the DNA matches it firmly. Only some rows state a clone size, as once, few, many or a class for expanded clones.

TRBV2	once	TRBJ1-1	.	TGTGCCAGCAGTGACAGGGGCGAGGTAACTGAAGCTTTCTTT	CASSDRGEVTEAFF
TRBV5-4	.	TRBJ2-2	.	TGTGCCAGCAGCTTGGAGGGCACCGGGGAGCTGTTTTTT	CASSLEGTGELFF
TRBV2	.	TRBJ1-2	TRBD1	TGTGCCAGCAGTGAGCAGGGGGAAAACTATGGCTACACCTTC	CASSEQGENYGYTF
TRBV13	.	TRBJ2-7	.	TGTGCCAGCAGCTCCGAGTTAGCGGCCTACGAGCAGTACTTC	CASSSELAAYEQYF
TRBV6-5	.	TRBJ1-2	TRBD1	TGTGCCAGCAGTTACTCGACCGTAACAGGGGGCAAAACCTTC	CASSYSTVTGGKTF
TRBV7-9	.	TRBJ1-1	.	TGTGCCAGCAGCCCGGGGTCCGACACTGAAGCTTTCTTT	CASSPGSDTEAFF
TRBV5-1	few	TRBJ1-1	.	TGCGCCAGCGAAGAACATAATGAAGCTTTCTTT	CASEEHNEAFF
TRBV3-1/TRBV3-2	once	TRBJ1-2	.	TGTGCCAGCAGCCAAGATTCCGGTTTTTGGGTTGGCTACACCTTC	CASSQDSGFWVGYTF
TRBV6-2/TRBV6-3	.	TRBJ1-6	TRBD1	TGTGCCAGCAGCAAACCGGGACAGGGCCTCTATAATTCACCCCTCCACTTT	CASSKPGQGLYNSPLHF
TRBV19	.	TRBJ1-2	.	TGTGCCAGTAAAAGGGGGGGCTACACCTTC	CASKRGGYTF
TRBV5-1	.	TRBJ2-1	.	TGCGCCAGCAGCTTTGTCAATGAGCAGTTCTTC	CASSFVNEQFF
TRBV2	.	TRBJ1-1	.	TGTGCCGCGGGGGCCGACAGCACTTTTGAAGCTTTCTTT	CAAGADSTFEAFF
TRBV6-5	.	TRBJ2-1	.	TGTGCCAGCAGTTACGACAATGAGCAGTTCTTC	CASSYDNEQFF
TRBV5-1	.	TRBJ2-7	TRBD2	TGCGCCAGCAGCTTAAATCAAGCGGGAAGCTCCTACGAGCAGTACTTC	CASSLNQAGSSYEQYF
TRBV29-1	.	TRBJ1-2	.	TGCAGCGTTGGGGAAAGGGGGGACTATGGCTACACCTTC	CSVGERGDYGYTF